This entry features one T cell receptor (beta chain) sequence. Its target is unknown. Germline values: CDR1 MNHEY, CDR2 SVGAGI. CDR3 length: 12 residues. This record comes from a study of monozygotic twins with inflammatory bowel disease. TCRdb re-called the 5' RACE reads; one entry per CDR3 protein, DNA not given. The listing records more than 300,000 distinct CDR3 sequences. Study-level findings and limits: Healthy twins shared more clonotypes with others than IBD patients, most markedly active ones.

This clonotype was obtained from a human donor with ulcerative colitis or Crohn's disease, or a healthy co-twin of an affected twin (not recorded which). Material: blood. The V and J genes are TRBV6-5 and TRBJ1-2. CDR3 in amino acids: CASSNPRYGYTF.